This T cell receptor beta chain was profiled in a study of T cells in Graves' hyperthyroidism and ophthalmopathy. Clinical symptoms, serum thyroxine and TRAb, thyroid ultrasound and orbital computed tomography together formed the diagnostic basis. The germline CDR1 and CDR2 sequences are SGHRS and YFSETQ. V dropped 4 bases and J dropped 3 bases, with 11 bases sitting between them. The CDR3 contains 14 residues. Note on this clonotype: One base away lies a much larger clone, so this may be a sequencing read error.

Template material for amplifying TCR beta CDR3 regions consisted of RNA transcripts. Using the HTBI primer set, a first-round RT-PCR was run on the TCR CDR3. TCRdb reanalysed the multiplex PCR reads using MiXCR and keeps one entry per CDR3 protein. This sample carries roughly 570,000 distinct CDR3 sequences, more than 15% of them seen once, and the ten largest clones take approximately 7.4%. Sequencing was performed on blood. V and J are TRBV5-1 and TRBJ2-1; no firm D call. The source of this sequence is a woman in her 30s with Graves' hyperthyroidism. The CDR3 DNA reads as TGCGCCAGCAGCCCACTTCAGGACTACAATGAGCAGTTCTTC. It codes for CASSPLQDYNEQFF.